This is a list of T cell receptor beta chains from one sample in a study of PD-L1 blockade in urothelial cancer. Sequencing was performed with immunoSEQ multiplex PCR; in TCRdb, only in-frame clones are kept and a portion is missing. The sample lists tens of thousands of clones, approximately 86% occurring once. The specimen comprised PBMCs, sampled around atezolizumab (anti-PD-L1) treatment. Receptors originate from a man between 70 and 80 years old with urothelial cancer. The CDR3 runs from the conserved cysteine through the conserved F or W. A D gene is named only where the DNA matches it firmly. Size tells how often a clone was seen (once, few, many) or the class of an expanded clone, and some rows leave it out.

v_call: TRBV10-3; d_call: TRBD2; clone_size: .; j_call: TRBJ2-1; cdr3_aa: CATFERLAGDHPGGEQFF; cdr3_nt: TGTGCCACCTTTGAGAGACTAGCGGGAGATCACCCAGGGGGCGAGCAGTTCTTC
v_call: TRBV27; d_call: .; clone_size: .; j_call: TRBJ2-7; cdr3_aa: CASSSSSYEQYF; cdr3_nt: TGTGCCAGCAGTTCTAGCTCCTACGAGCAGTACTTC
v_call: TRBV18; d_call: TRBD2; clone_size: .; j_call: TRBJ2-1; cdr3_aa: CASSPSTSGFYNEQFF; cdr3_nt: TGTGCCAGCTCACCGTCGACTAGCGGTTTCTACAATGAGCAGTTCTTC
v_call: TRBV18; d_call: .; clone_size: .; j_call: TRBJ1-1; cdr3_aa: CASSPLSGNMNTEAFF; cdr3_nt: TGTGCCAGCTCACCGCTTTCAGGGAACATGAACACTGAAGCTTTCTTT
v_call: TRBV2; d_call: TRBD1; clone_size: .; j_call: TRBJ2-4; cdr3_aa: CASRLDRENIQYF; cdr3_nt: TGTGCCAGCAGACTGGACAGGGAAAACATTCAGTACTTC
v_call: TRBV7-8; d_call: .; clone_size: .; j_call: TRBJ1-2; cdr3_aa: CASSFENYGYTF; cdr3_nt: TGTGCCAGCAGCTTTGAGAACTATGGCTACACCTTC
v_call: TRBV7-2; d_call: .; clone_size: few; j_call: TRBJ2-7; cdr3_aa: CASSLDSGLEQYF; cdr3_nt: TGTGCCAGCAGCTTGGACAGTGGGCTGGAGCAGTACTTC
v_call: TRBV7-6; d_call: TRBD2; clone_size: .; j_call: TRBJ2-1; cdr3_aa: CASSFSGRPYNEQFF; cdr3_nt: TGTGCCAGCAGCTTCAGCGGGAGACCCTACAATGAGCAGTTCTTC
v_call: TRBV29-1; d_call: TRBD1; clone_size: .; j_call: TRBJ1-4; cdr3_aa: CSVKYISGTGGRLFF; cdr3_nt: TGCAGCGTTAAATACATTTCCGGGACAGGGGGACGGCTGTTTTTT
v_call: TRBV6-5; d_call: .; clone_size: .; j_call: TRBJ1-1; cdr3_aa: CASSYSGTGPEAFF; cdr3_nt: TGTGCCAGCAGTTACTCAGGGACTGGGCCTGAAGCTTTCTTT
v_call: TRBV7-2; d_call: .; clone_size: .; j_call: TRBJ1-4; cdr3_aa: CASSKTGHSNEKLFF; cdr3_nt: TGTGCCAGCAGTAAAACAGGGCACTCTAATGAAAAACTGTTTTTT
v_call: TRBV5-6; d_call: .; clone_size: .; j_call: TRBJ2-2; cdr3_aa: CASSLVTGNTGELFF; cdr3_nt: TGTGCCAGCAGCTTGGTGACAGGCAACACCGGGGAGCTGTTTTTT
v_call: TRBV5-4; d_call: .; clone_size: .; j_call: TRBJ2-5; cdr3_aa: CASSFEETQYF; cdr3_nt: TGTGCCAGCAGCTTCGAAGAGACCCAGTACTTC
v_call: TRBV7-2; d_call: .; clone_size: .; j_call: TRBJ1-5; cdr3_aa: CASSLGGLSNQPQHF; cdr3_nt: TGTGCCAGCAGCTTAGGGGGCCTAAGCAATCAGCCCCAGCATTTT
v_call: TRBV7-6; d_call: TRBD2; clone_size: .; j_call: TRBJ2-3; cdr3_aa: CASSGRAGGPGTDTQYF; cdr3_nt: TGTGCCAGCAGCGGACGAGCGGGAGGGCCTGGCACAGATACGCAGTATTTT
v_call: TRBV4-1; d_call: TRBD1; clone_size: .; j_call: TRBJ1-2; cdr3_aa: CASSQFVQGARGYTF; cdr3_nt: TGCGCCAGCAGCCAATTTGTTCAGGGGGCGCGAGGCTACACCTTC
v_call: TRBV11-3; d_call: TRBD1; clone_size: .; j_call: TRBJ1-2; cdr3_aa: CASSLVGQGRAGYTF; cdr3_nt: TGTGCCAGCAGCTTAGTGGGACAGGGCAGAGCTGGCTACACCTTC
v_call: TRBV5-1; d_call: .; clone_size: .; j_call: TRBJ1-2; cdr3_aa: CASSLVVGDIANYGYTF; cdr3_nt: TGCGCCAGCAGCTTGGTAGTGGGCGACATCGCTAACTATGGCTACACCTTC
v_call: TRBV15; d_call: TRBD2; clone_size: .; j_call: TRBJ2-2; cdr3_aa: CATSRDGTSGTGELFF; cdr3_nt: TGTGCCACCAGCAGAGATGGGACTAGCGGCACCGGGGAGCTGTTTTTT
v_call: TRBV9; d_call: TRBD2; clone_size: .; j_call: TRBJ2-5; cdr3_aa: CASSAGGEETQYF; cdr3_nt: TGTGCCAGCAGCGCGGGGGGGGAAGAGACCCAGTACTTC
v_call: TRBV6-5; d_call: .; clone_size: .; j_call: TRBJ2-5; cdr3_aa: CASSYDGIETQYF; cdr3_nt: TGTGCCAGCAGTTACGACGGGATCGAGACCCAGTACTTC
v_call: TRBV9; d_call: .; clone_size: .; j_call: TRBJ1-4; cdr3_aa: CASSPGTPVPLFF; cdr3_nt: TGTGCCAGCAGCCCAGGGACTCCGGTACCGCTGTTTTTT
v_call: TRBV6-5; d_call: .; clone_size: .; j_call: TRBJ2-3; cdr3_aa: CASSYSAGADTQYF; cdr3_nt: TGTGCCAGCAGTTATTCAGCCGGGGCAGATACGCAGTATTTT
v_call: TRBV5-4; d_call: TRBD2; clone_size: .; j_call: TRBJ2-5; cdr3_aa: CASSRTRGVETQYF; cdr3_nt: TGTGCCAGCAGCCGGACTAGAGGGGTGGAGACCCAGTACTTC
v_call: TRBV19; d_call: .; clone_size: few; j_call: TRBJ1-5; cdr3_aa: CASSMAGRWGAQHF; cdr3_nt: TGTGCCAGTAGTATGGCGGGGCGATGGGGGGCCCAGCATTTT
v_call: TRBV10-3; d_call: .; clone_size: .; j_call: TRBJ2-7; cdr3_aa: CAISDSLNEQYF; cdr3_nt: TGTGCCATCAGTGATTCTCTAAACGAGCAGTACTTC